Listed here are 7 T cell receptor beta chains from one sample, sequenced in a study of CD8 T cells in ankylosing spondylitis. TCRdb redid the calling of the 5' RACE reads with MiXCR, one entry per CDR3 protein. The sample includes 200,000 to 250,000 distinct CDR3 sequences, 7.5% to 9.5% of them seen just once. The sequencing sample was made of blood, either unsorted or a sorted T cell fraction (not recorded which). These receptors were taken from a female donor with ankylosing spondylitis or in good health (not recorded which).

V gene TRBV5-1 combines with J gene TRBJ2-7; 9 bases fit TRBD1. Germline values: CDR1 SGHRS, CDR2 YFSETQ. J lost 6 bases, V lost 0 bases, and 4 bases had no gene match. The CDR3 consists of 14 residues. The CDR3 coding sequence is TGCGCCAGCAGCTTGGCGGGACAGGGCTCCGAGCAGTACTTC. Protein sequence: CASSLAGQGSEQYF.

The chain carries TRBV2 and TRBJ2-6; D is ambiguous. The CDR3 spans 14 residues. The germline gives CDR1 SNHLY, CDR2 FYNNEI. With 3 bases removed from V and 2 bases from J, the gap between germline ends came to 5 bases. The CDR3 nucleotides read TGTGCCAGCAGTGATATGACTGGGGCCAACGTCCTGACTTTC. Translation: CASSDMTGANVLTF.

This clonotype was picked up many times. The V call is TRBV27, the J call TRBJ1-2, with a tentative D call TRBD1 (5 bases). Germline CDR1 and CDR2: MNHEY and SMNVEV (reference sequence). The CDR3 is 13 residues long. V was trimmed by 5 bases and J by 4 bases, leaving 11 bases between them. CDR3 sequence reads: CASSLTGPYGYTF. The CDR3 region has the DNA TGTGCCAGCAGTCTGACGGGGCCCTATGGCTACACCTTC.

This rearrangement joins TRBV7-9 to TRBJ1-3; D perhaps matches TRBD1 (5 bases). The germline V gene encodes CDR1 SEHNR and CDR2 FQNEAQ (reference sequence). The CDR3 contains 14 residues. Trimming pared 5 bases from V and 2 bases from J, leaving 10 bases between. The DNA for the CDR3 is TGTGCCAGCAGCCCCAGGGAGACTGGAAACACCATATATTTT. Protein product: CASSPRETGNTIYF.

This CDR3 reads CAWSATTGYNEQFF. The DNA of the CDR3 is TGTGCCTGGAGTGCGACGACCGGCTACAATGAGCAGTTCTTC. The rearrangement joins TRBV30 to TRBJ2-1, with D uncertain. V was cut by 1 base and J by 3 bases, with 10 bases left in between. The CDR3 spans 14 residues. Germline CDR1 reads GTSNPN; CDR2 reads SVGIG (reference sequence).

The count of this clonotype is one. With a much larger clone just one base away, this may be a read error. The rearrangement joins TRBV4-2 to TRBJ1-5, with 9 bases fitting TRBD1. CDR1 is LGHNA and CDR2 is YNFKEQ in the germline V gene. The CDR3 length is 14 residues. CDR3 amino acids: CASSQGTGDQSQHF. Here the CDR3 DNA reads TGTGCCAGCAGCCAAGGGACAGGGGATCAGTCCCAGCATTTT.

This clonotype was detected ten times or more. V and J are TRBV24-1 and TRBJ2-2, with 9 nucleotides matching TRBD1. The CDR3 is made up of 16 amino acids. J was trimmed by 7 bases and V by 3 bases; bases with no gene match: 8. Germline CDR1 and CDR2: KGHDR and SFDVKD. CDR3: CATSDTGTGFIGELFF. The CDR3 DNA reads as TGTGCCACCAGTGATACCGGGACAGGGTTTATCGGGGAGCTGTTTTTT.